The clone carrying this T cell receptor beta chain was counted a single time. Its antigen is unknown. V was cut by 3 bases and J by 9 bases, with 6 bases left in between. The CDR3 length is 11 residues. The germline gives CDR1 DFQATT, CDR2 SNEGSKA (reference sequence). 60 Vbeta and 13 Jbeta primers were used in PCR. The data were produced by immunoSEQ multiplex PCR, yet TCRdb's version contains in-frame clones alone and is incomplete. The data contain 50,000 to 60,000 clones, about 73% of them singletons. This specimen belongs to a study of cytomegalovirus exposure and HLA in healthy donors. Whole-study results and caveats: The study listed approximately 160 cytomegalovirus-associated TCR beta chains.

The rearrangement uses TRBV20-1 and TRBJ1-6; TRBD1 might be the D (5 bases). Sequencing used PBMCs. The sequence came from a man between 18 and 29 years old in good health and CMV-seronegative. CDR3 region: CSARGLSPLHF. The CDR3 DNA reads as TGCAGTGCTAGGGGGCTTTCACCCCTCCACTTT.